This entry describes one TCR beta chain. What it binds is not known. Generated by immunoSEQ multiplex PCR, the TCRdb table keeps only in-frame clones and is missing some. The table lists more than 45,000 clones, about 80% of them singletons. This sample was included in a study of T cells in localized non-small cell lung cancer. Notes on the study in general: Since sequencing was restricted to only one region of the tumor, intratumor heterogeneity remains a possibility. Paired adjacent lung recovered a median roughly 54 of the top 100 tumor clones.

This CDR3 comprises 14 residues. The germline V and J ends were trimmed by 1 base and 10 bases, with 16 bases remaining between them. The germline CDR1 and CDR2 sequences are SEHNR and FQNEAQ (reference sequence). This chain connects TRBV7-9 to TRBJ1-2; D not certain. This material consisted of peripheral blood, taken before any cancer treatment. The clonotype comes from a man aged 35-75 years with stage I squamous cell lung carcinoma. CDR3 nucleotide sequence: TGTGCCAGCAGCTTAGAGTCAAGAGGGAAAACCTACACCTTC. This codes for CASSLESRGKTYTF.